Listed below are T cell receptor beta chains from one sample, sequenced in a study of cytomegalovirus exposure and HLA in healthy donors. Data came from immunoSEQ multiplex PCR; TCRdb stores just in-frame clones and leaves some out. The data contain about 240,000 clones, roughly 87% of them singletons. The sample taken for sequencing was PBMCs. These receptors were collected from a woman aged 40 to 50 in good health and CMV-seropositive. CDR3s include the opening cysteine and the closing phenylalanine or tryptophan. D genes are given only for firm matches. Rows give clone size only sometimes, using once, few, many, or a class for an expanded clone.

v_gene: TRBV4-2
j_gene: TRBJ1-2
d_gene: .
abundance: few
len: 15
CDR3nt: TGTGCCAGCAGCCAAGACTCGGGGGTTTCTTATGGCTACACCTTC
CDR3aa: CASSQDSGVSYGYTF

v_gene: TRBV5-1
j_gene: TRBJ2-1
d_gene: .
abundance: .
len: 14
CDR3nt: TGCGCCAGCAGCCCTCGGACAAGTAACAATGAGCAGTTCTTC
CDR3aa: CASSPRTSNNEQFF

v_gene: TRBV5-6
j_gene: TRBJ2-3
d_gene: .
abundance: .
len: 16
CDR3nt: TGTGCCAGCAGCTTGGGTTGGACTATAAGCACAGATACGCAGTATTTT
CDR3aa: CASSLGWTISTDTQYF

v_gene: TRBV7-3
j_gene: TRBJ2-7
d_gene: TRBD2
abundance: .
len: 18
CDR3nt: TGTGCCAGCAGCTTTTCTCTAGGACTAGCGGGAGGGGCCTACGAGCAGTACTTC
CDR3aa: CASSFSLGLAGGAYEQYF

v_gene: TRBV7-6
j_gene: TRBJ2-1
d_gene: TRBD2
abundance: .
len: 13
CDR3nt: TGTGCCAGCAGGGGACTAGTTGGGGGTGAGCAGTTCTTC
CDR3aa: CASRGLVGGEQFF

v_gene: TRBV7-9
j_gene: TRBJ1-2
d_gene: TRBD1
abundance: once
len: 12
CDR3nt: TGTTCCAGCAGCGACCACAGGGGTGGCTACACCTTC
CDR3aa: CSSSDHRGGYTF

v_gene: TRBV6-1
j_gene: TRBJ1-2
d_gene: .
abundance: .
len: 12
CDR3nt: TGTGCCAGCACGGACAGCTACTATGGCTACACCTTC
CDR3aa: CASTDSYYGYTF

v_gene: TRBV5-1
j_gene: TRBJ2-3
d_gene: .
abundance: .
len: 15
CDR3nt: TGCGCCAGCAGCAATACTAAGGCGGGCACAGATACGCAGTATTTT
CDR3aa: CASSNTKAGTDTQYF

v_gene: TRBV21-1
j_gene: TRBJ2-5
d_gene: .
abundance: .
len: 15
CDR3nt: TGTGCCAGCAGCGAGAAAGCGGAGTACCAAGAGACCCAGTACTTC
CDR3aa: CASSEKAEYQETQYF

v_gene: TRBV5-4
j_gene: TRBJ2-7
d_gene: .
abundance: .
len: 12
CDR3nt: TGTGCCAGCAGCTTGGGTACCTACGAGCAGTACTTC
CDR3aa: CASSLGTYEQYF

v_gene: TRBV5-1
j_gene: TRBJ1-1
d_gene: .
abundance: .
len: 14
CDR3nt: TGCGCCAGCAGCTTGCAGGACTTACACACTGAAGCTTTCTTT
CDR3aa: CASSLQDLHTEAFF

v_gene: TRBV19
j_gene: TRBJ2-3
d_gene: TRBD2
abundance: .
len: 15
CDR3nt: TGTGCCAGTAGTACACTAGCGGAGAGCACAGATACGCAGTATTTT
CDR3aa: CASSTLAESTDTQYF

v_gene: TRBV19
j_gene: TRBJ1-1
d_gene: .
abundance: .
len: 12
CDR3nt: TGTGCCAGTAGTATGAGTCAAGCTGAAGCTTTCTTT
CDR3aa: CASSMSQAEAFF

v_gene: TRBV19
j_gene: TRBJ2-7
d_gene: TRBD2
abundance: few
len: 17
CDR3nt: TGTGCCAGTAGTTCCTCCTCTAGCGGGATGGGGACCTACGAGCAGTACTTC
CDR3aa: CASSSSSSGMGTYEQYF

v_gene: TRBV15
j_gene: TRBJ2-2
d_gene: TRBD2
abundance: once
len: 17
CDR3nt: TGTGCCACCAGCCCAGCTACTAGCGGGGTTAACACCGGGGAGCTGTTTTTT
CDR3aa: CATSPATSGVNTGELFF

v_gene: TRBV30
j_gene: TRBJ2-5
d_gene: .
abundance: .
len: 12
CDR3nt: TGTGCAGTAACTAGGGATCTTGAGACCCAGTACTTC
CDR3aa: CAVTRDLETQYF

v_gene: TRBV6-6
j_gene: TRBJ1-1
d_gene: .
abundance: .
len: 14
CDR3nt: TGTGCCAGCAGGAGACAGCAGATGAACACTGAAGCTTTCTTT
CDR3aa: CASRRQQMNTEAFF

v_gene: TRBV5-6
j_gene: TRBJ1-2
d_gene: TRBD1
abundance: .
len: 13
CDR3nt: TGTGCCAGCAGCCGGGGACAGGGGCCTGGCTACACCTTC
CDR3aa: CASSRGQGPGYTF

v_gene: TRBV19
j_gene: TRBJ1-3
d_gene: .
abundance: .
len: 16
CDR3nt: TGTGCCAGTAGTATAGGAGACAGGTCCCCTGGAAACACCATATATTTT
CDR3aa: CASSIGDRSPGNTIYF

v_gene: TRBV6-5
j_gene: TRBJ2-5
d_gene: .
abundance: .
len: 15
CDR3nt: TGTGCCAGCAGCCCGTTGGGGCTATCACAAGAGACCCAGTACTTC
CDR3aa: CASSPLGLSQETQYF

v_gene: TRBV4-3
j_gene: TRBJ1-4
d_gene: .
abundance: .
len: 13
CDR3nt: TGCGCCAGCAGCCCGGGGACTTTTGAAAAACTGTTTTTT
CDR3aa: CASSPGTFEKLFF

v_gene: TRBV9
j_gene: TRBJ2-7
d_gene: .
abundance: .
len: 13
CDR3nt: TGTGCCAGCAGCGTTGGCGGGTTCTACGAGCAGTACTTC
CDR3aa: CASSVGGFYEQYF

v_gene: TRBV9
j_gene: TRBJ2-5
d_gene: TRBD2
abundance: .
len: 16
CDR3nt: TGTGCCAGCAGCGTATTTGCGAGCGGGGGCCAAGAGACCCAGTACTTC
CDR3aa: CASSVFASGGQETQYF

v_gene: TRBV27
j_gene: TRBJ1-1
d_gene: .
abundance: .
len: 15
CDR3nt: TGTGCCAGCAGTTTATTTGGGGAGATGAACACTGAAGCTTTCTTT
CDR3aa: CASSLFGEMNTEAFF

v_gene: TRBV29-1
j_gene: TRBJ1-3
d_gene: .
abundance: .
len: 14
CDR3nt: TGCAGCGTTGATCGGACAAGGGGTGGAAGCACCATATATTTT
CDR3aa: CSVDRTRGGSTIYF

v_gene: TRBV11-2
j_gene: TRBJ2-1
d_gene: TRBD2
abundance: .
len: 15
CDR3nt: TGTGCCAGCAGCCCCGGGACTATCTCCTACAATGAGCAGTTCTTC
CDR3aa: CASSPGTISYNEQFF

v_gene: TRBV4-1
j_gene: TRBJ2-7
d_gene: .
abundance: .
len: 16
CDR3nt: TGCGCCAGCAGCCAGTCACCGGGACATGAAGCCTACGAGCAGTACTTC
CDR3aa: CASSQSPGHEAYEQYF

v_gene: TRBV15
j_gene: TRBJ1-5
d_gene: .
abundance: few
len: 16
CDR3nt: TGTGCCACCAGCCGACGTTGGACAGAAGGCAATCAGCCCCAGCATTTT
CDR3aa: CATSRRWTEGNQPQHF

v_gene: TRBV9
j_gene: TRBJ2-1
d_gene: TRBD2
abundance: .
len: 17
CDR3nt: TGTGCCAGCAGCGTCCGAGTGGGTAGCGGGGGGGCCAATGAGCAGTTCTTC
CDR3aa: CASSVRVGSGGANEQFF

v_gene: TRBV7-9
j_gene: TRBJ2-1
d_gene: .
abundance: once
len: 11
CDR3nt: TGTGCCAGCACCTCTTACAATGAGCAGTTCTTC
CDR3aa: CASTSYNEQFF

v_gene: TRBV14
j_gene: TRBJ2-6
d_gene: TRBD1
abundance: .
len: 18
CDR3nt: TGTGCCAGCAGCCCCATAGGACAGGGGGTATTTGGGGCCAACGTCCTGACTTTC
CDR3aa: CASSPIGQGVFGANVLTF

v_gene: TRBV5-1
j_gene: TRBJ2-5
d_gene: .
abundance: .
len: 15
CDR3nt: TGCGCCAGCAGCTTGGGGGTGGGAGTCGGAGAGACCCAGTACTTC
CDR3aa: CASSLGVGVGETQYF

v_gene: TRBV19
j_gene: TRBJ1-5
d_gene: .
abundance: .
len: 14
CDR3nt: TGTGCCAGTAAAGGCAGGGAAAATTATCAGCCCCAGCATTTT
CDR3aa: CASKGRENYQPQHF

v_gene: TRBV5-3
j_gene: TRBJ2-7
d_gene: TRBD1
abundance: few
len: 13
CDR3nt: TGTGCCAGAAGCTGGACAGGGGGCGCAGAGCAGTACTTC
CDR3aa: CARSWTGGAEQYF

v_gene: TRBV30
j_gene: TRBJ1-4
d_gene: .
abundance: .
len: 13
CDR3nt: TGTGCCTGGAATGGTAATCGCGATGAAAAACTGTTTTTT
CDR3aa: CAWNGNRDEKLFF

v_gene: TRBV19
j_gene: TRBJ1-1
d_gene: .
abundance: .
len: 14
CDR3nt: TGTGCCAGTAGTCAATGGGCAGAGAACACTGAAGCTTTCTTT
CDR3aa: CASSQWAENTEAFF

v_gene: TRBV11-2
j_gene: TRBJ1-1
d_gene: .
abundance: .
len: 14
CDR3nt: TGTGCCAGCAGCTTCTTTGGAGGCAGAACTGAAGCTTTCTTT
CDR3aa: CASSFFGGRTEAFF

v_gene: TRBV19
j_gene: TRBJ1-3
d_gene: TRBD1
abundance: .
len: 15
CDR3nt: TGTGCCAGTAGTTCCGACAGGGAGTCTGGAAACACCATATATTTT
CDR3aa: CASSSDRESGNTIYF

v_gene: TRBV19
j_gene: TRBJ1-5
d_gene: .
abundance: .
len: 15
CDR3nt: TGTGCCAGTAGTATTCGGACTACAAGCAATCAGCCCCAGCATTTT
CDR3aa: CASSIRTTSNQPQHF

v_gene: TRBV19
j_gene: TRBJ2-1
d_gene: .
abundance: .
len: 15
CDR3nt: TGTGCCAGTAGTATATGGGAGGACCGGTACAATGAGCAGTTCTTC
CDR3aa: CASSIWEDRYNEQFF

v_gene: TRBV27
j_gene: TRBJ1-5
d_gene: TRBD1
abundance: once
len: 15
CDR3nt: TGTGCCAGCAGTCTGACAGGGGTCGGCAATCAGCCCCAGCATTTT
CDR3aa: CASSLTGVGNQPQHF

v_gene: TRBV4-1
j_gene: TRBJ2-7
d_gene: TRBD1
abundance: .
len: 14
CDR3nt: TGCGCCAGCAGCCAAGTCAGGGGGACCTACGAGCAGTACTTC
CDR3aa: CASSQVRGTYEQYF

v_gene: TRBV5-1
j_gene: TRBJ2-7
d_gene: .
abundance: .
len: 16
CDR3nt: TGCGCCAGCAGCCAGGGCGGCGGAGCGAAGAGCCACGAGCAGTACTTC
CDR3aa: CASSQGGGAKSHEQYF

v_gene: TRBV6-6
j_gene: TRBJ1-1
d_gene: TRBD1
abundance: .
len: 15
CDR3nt: TGTGCCAGCAGTTACCCACAGGGGGTGAACACTGAAGCTTTCTTT
CDR3aa: CASSYPQGVNTEAFF

v_gene: TRBV7-9
j_gene: TRBJ1-5
d_gene: .
abundance: .
len: 14
CDR3nt: TGTGCCAGCAGCTTAGGTGGGACTAATCAGCCCCAGCATTTT
CDR3aa: CASSLGGTNQPQHF

v_gene: TRBV6-5
j_gene: TRBJ2-7
d_gene: .
abundance: .
len: 14
CDR3nt: TGTGCCAGCAGTTACTCGGGGGGCTCCTACGAGCAGTACTTC
CDR3aa: CASSYSGGSYEQYF

v_gene: TRBV7-9
j_gene: TRBJ2-7
d_gene: TRBD1
abundance: .
len: 14
CDR3nt: TGTTCCAGCAGCTTAGACAGGGGGAGGTACGAGCAGTACTTC
CDR3aa: CSSSLDRGRYEQYF

v_gene: TRBV7-2
j_gene: TRBJ2-3
d_gene: TRBD1
abundance: .
len: 19
CDR3nt: TGTGCCAGCAGCGAGACCCGGGACAGTTCTCTAGATGGCACAGATACGCAGTATTTT
CDR3aa: CASSETRDSSLDGTDTQYF

v_gene: TRBV5-1
j_gene: TRBJ1-6
d_gene: TRBD1
abundance: once
len: 14
CDR3nt: TGCGCCAGCGCCCCCGGGACAGGGAATTCACCCCTCCACTTT
CDR3aa: CASAPGTGNSPLHF

v_gene: TRBV7-2
j_gene: TRBJ1-3
d_gene: TRBD1
abundance: few
len: 15
CDR3nt: TGTGCCAGCAGCACTGACAGGGGGTTAGGAAACACCATATATTTT
CDR3aa: CASSTDRGLGNTIYF

v_gene: TRBV7-2
j_gene: TRBJ1-1
d_gene: .
abundance: once
len: 12
CDR3nt: TGTGCCAGCCTGGGGAGAGGGACTGAAGCTTTCTTT
CDR3aa: CASLGRGTEAFF

v_gene: TRBV18
j_gene: TRBJ2-7
d_gene: .
abundance: .
len: 12
CDR3nt: TGTGCCAGCTCACGAGTCCGCTACGAGCAGTACTTC
CDR3aa: CASSRVRYEQYF

v_gene: TRBV30
j_gene: TRBJ2-7
d_gene: TRBD2
abundance: .
len: 13
CDR3nt: TGTGCCTGGAGCCCGGGGGGGAATTACGAGCAGTACTTC
CDR3aa: CAWSPGGNYEQYF

v_gene: TRBV18
j_gene: TRBJ2-1
d_gene: TRBD2
abundance: .
len: 18
CDR3nt: TGTGCCAGCTCCCCTCAGCGGGCGCGGGAGGGTTCCTACAATGAGCAGTTCTTC
CDR3aa: CASSPQRAREGSYNEQFF

v_gene: TRBV9
j_gene: TRBJ2-1
d_gene: TRBD2
abundance: .
len: 16
CDR3nt: TGTGCCAGCAGCGTAGGGGATAGCGGGACCTACAATGAGCAGTTCTTC
CDR3aa: CASSVGDSGTYNEQFF